This T cell receptor beta chain is drawn from a study of low-dose radiotherapy and immunotherapy resistance in tumors. Study background: Cohort 1 was treated with 0.5 Gy per fraction at 2-week intervals, amounting to 6.5 Gy overall. The drug cyclophosphamide was given into a vein at 200 mg/m2 every two weeks, one day before radiation and immunotherapy.

Priming of first-strand cDNA relied on TRAV- and TRBV-specific primers (covering alpha and beta chains). Amplification, which lasted around 18 PCR cycles, used a constant-region primer and V-primer adapter to amplify TCRs. One entry per CDR3 protein, called by TCRdb with MiXCR from the reads. The table has tens of thousands of distinct CDR3 sequences, 15% to 20% seen once; the top ten hold 2.5% to 3%. Time point specified: before trial treatment. Donors were treated with nivolumab, ipilimumab, aspirin, and low-dose cyclophosphamide and radiotherapy. Sequences were derived from PBMCs, sampled before treatment. The TCR sequence derives from a male donor with prostate cancer.

The CDR3 DNA follows: TGTGCCAGCAGCCGGACGGGCAACTATGGCTACACCTTC. The encoded protein is CASSRTGNYGYTF. The chain couples TRBV6-5 to TRBJ1-2; D gene uncertain. V lost 6 bases and J 2 bases, leaving 10 bases between the germline ends. From germline, CDR1 is MNHEY and CDR2 SVGAGI. There are 13 residues in the CDR3.